The text below deals with one T cell receptor beta chain. In this sample, this clone turned up many times. The target of this receptor is not known. The read halts 3 residues ahead of the CDR3 end, with the missing end drawn from the germline J gene. Equivalent amounts of genomic DNA from CVID and control samples were used as sequencing input. For every sample, a 60 bp segment covering the rearranged TCRbeta CDR3 region was amplified and then sequenced. The immunoSEQ assay, a bias-corrected multiplex PCR with high-throughput sequencing, was employed for TCRbeta amplification. The study's processing was this. Every unique nucleotide sequence counted as a clone and was annotated with V, D and J genes, copy number and frequency. Sequences were labeled productive if in frame, and non-productive if out of frame or containing stop codons. As previously described, clonality was calculated on the basis of Shannon's entropy. The predicted amino acid sequences of productive clones were used to derive the mean CDR3 Kyte-Doolittle hydropathy. The R hclust function was used to hierarchically cluster scaled V gene usage with Manhattan distance and complete linkage. Sharing of clones by CDR3 amino acid sequence was evaluated by resampling 12 repertoires per group over 100 rounds. The repertoires were searched for 70 published EBV-specific TCRbeta sequences and almost 250 published CMV-specific TCRbeta sequences. Analysis left out two CVID samples that produced under 10,000 sequences, so around 40 CVID repertoires remained. TCRdb limited this immuneACCESS table to in-frame rearrangements with V and J called. A share of clones is missing; checked studies link under half to unresolved V genes, and the rest is unexplained. D and trimming come from the DNA, and the V and J calls and clone size come from that table. This sample contains around 81,000 clones, none of which is a singleton. Over 0.7% of the sample lies in the top ten.

The data stem from a study of T cell clonality in common variable immunodeficiency (dated by TCRdb to 2013 to 2016). Results and caveats for the whole study, not just this receptor: Even though DNA input was the same, control samples had an average of about 80,000 unique sequences each, compared with about 32,000 in CVID samples. Increased TCRbeta clonality was found in CVID subjects compared with healthy controls (t-test p = 0.018), with the increase being most characteristic of about a third of subjects. Fewer TCRbeta clones were shared among CVID subjects than among healthy controls (p < 0.0001). Patient heterogeneity within the CVID cohort put limits on correlating repertoire features with clinical complications. It was noted by the authors that sequencing of the repertoires of T cell subpopulations would be needed to clarify the cause of the increased clonality in CVID. Reportedly, TCRbeta sequences from CVID had fewer deletions and N-nucleotide insertions, and highly modified clones with 13 or more V deletions were absent from CVID.

Both CVID patients and healthy controls were predominantly of Caucasian heritage. Heparinized peripheral whole blood samples of about 5 to 8.5 ml were obtained from each donor. Genomic DNA from adults with common variable immune deficiency (CVID) and from healthy adult controls was used to sequence TCRbeta CDR3 repertoires. The control group comprised approximately 22 healthy adult volunteers, around twelve female and around ten male, aged roughly 23 to 66 years with a mean age of approximately 31. Diluted blood was density-centrifuged over Hypaque 1077 or Ficoll-Paque to isolate peripheral blood mononuclear cells. Genomic DNA was extracted from unsorted mononuclear cells by Qiagen column purification or by a centrifugation-based method. CDR1 and CDR2 were assigned from the germline V gene as SGHRS and YFSETQ. Clipping removes 0 bases from V and 3 bases from J, with 8 as the unmatched junction base count. Spanning cysteine to phenylalanine, the CDR3 consists of 16 amino acids. Shown are 39 bases from within the CDR3, in frame from base 1.

This receptor chain uses TRBV5-1 and TRBJ2-5, with 7 bases aligning to TRBD2. The source of this sequence is a person aged 18-70 years in good health. Sequencing was done on a sample of peripheral blood mononuclear cells. The CDR3 protein sequence reads: CASSLVGREGKETQYF. The sequenced part of the CDR3 DNA is TGCGCCAGCAGCTTGGTTGGTAGGGAGGGGAAAGAGACC.